The 26 T cell receptor beta chains in this list originate from one sample, sequenced in a study of cytomegalovirus exposure and HLA in healthy donors. 13 Jbeta primers and 60 Vbeta primers were used for the PCR. The repertoire was sequenced with immunoSEQ multiplex PCR; TCRdb's copy has only in-frame clones and lacks some. Here the sample spans tens of thousands of clones, about 72% being singletons. The sequenced material came from PBMCs. These receptors all come from a woman in her 30s in good health and CMV-seropositive.

V gene TRBV6-5 combines with J gene TRBJ2-1; 12 bases line up with TRBD2. CDR3 length: 15 residues. The germline V gene encodes CDR1 MNHEY and CDR2 SVGAGI. Losses at the gene ends were 6 bases for V and 7 bases for J; bases not matched to a gene: 7. The CDR3 here is CASSQLAGGPNEQFF. For the CDR3, the DNA is TGTGCCAGCAGCCAGCTAGCGGGAGGGCCGAATGAGCAGTTCTTC.

The genes are TRBV5-1 and TRBJ1-2, with D unresolved. Germline V gene lookup returns CDR1 SGHRS and CDR2 YFSETQ. V was cut by 0 bases and J by 8 bases, with 11 bases left in between. This CDR3 is 13 amino acids long. This CDR3 is CASSLVGERGYTF. CDR3 nucleotides: TGCGCCAGCAGCTTGGTAGGAGAACGGGGCTACACCTTC.

The V and J genes are TRBV19 and TRBJ1-2; 9 bases are a match to TRBD1. Germline assignment: CDR1 LNHDA and CDR2 SQIVND (reference sequence). Trimming removed 6 bases from V and 5 bases from J; junction bases left unmatched: 4. CDR3 length equals 13 residues. CDR3 nucleotide sequence: TGTGCCAGTAGAGGGACAGGGTTATATGGCTACACCTTC. Its protein product is CASRGTGLYGYTF.

The V and J genes are TRBV4-2 and TRBJ2-3, with 9 bases aligning to TRBD2. Per the germline V gene, CDR1 is LGHNA and CDR2 is YNFKEQ. This CDR3 contains 16 residues. The trim removed 2 bases at V and 4 bases at J, leaving 7 bases unmatched. CDR3 region: CASSQISGGGPDTQYF. Written as DNA, the CDR3 is TGTGCCAGCAGCCAAATTAGCGGGGGCGGTCCAGATACGCAGTATTTT.

The CDR3 DNA follows: TGTGCCAGCAGCTTCGTAGCGGGGCTACTCAACAATGAGCAGTTCTTC. Translated: CASSFVAGLLNNEQFF. V and J are TRBV7-8 and TRBJ2-1; TRBD2 agrees at 8 bases. The germline CDR1 and CDR2 sequences are SGHVS and FQNEAQ. With V trimmed by 3 bases and J by 5 bases, 9 bases remained unmatched. This CDR3 is built from 16 residues.

The V call is TRBV7-2, the J call TRBJ2-1, with 10 bases aligning to TRBD2. V gave up 3 bases and J gave up 0 bases; unmatched junction bases: 5. CDR1 SGHTA and CDR2 FQGNSA come from the germline V gene. CDR3 length: 17 residues. CDR3 sequence reads: CASSLLGLASSYNEQFF. The CDR3, as DNA: TGTGCCAGCAGCTTGCTGGGACTAGCGAGCTCCTACAATGAGCAGTTCTTC.

This sequence joins TRBV5-6 and TRBJ1-4; TRBD1 might be the D (6 bases). Trimming shortened V by 3 bases and J by 7 bases, and 16 bases separated the two germline ends. The CDR3 spans 15 residues. CDR1 is SGHDT and CDR2 is YYEEEE in the germline V gene. CDR3 DNA sequence: TGTGCCAGCAGCTGGGCCGGACAGATAACTGAAAAACTGTTTTTT. Encoded protein: CASSWAGQITEKLFF.

The rearrangement uses TRBV7-2 and TRBJ2-3, with TRBD2 identical over 8 bases. The CDR3 has 15 amino acids. The V segment lost 3 bases and the J segment 1 base; nucleotides outside the gene matches: 3. Germline CDR1 reads SGHTA; CDR2 reads FQGNSA. CDR3 coding DNA: TGTGCCAGCAGCTTTCCGACTAGCGGCACAGATACGCAGTATTTT. Translating gives CASSFPTSGTDTQYF.

The V gene is TRBV28, the J gene TRBJ1-2, with a possible D match to TRBD1 (6 bases). Between the trimmed V and J ends, which lost 0 bases and 4 bases, there was a span of 12 bases. Germline CDR1 MDHEN, CDR2 SYDVKM. This CDR3 contains 15 residues. CDR3 protein: CASSLWDRQSYGYTF. For the CDR3, the DNA is TGTGCCAGCAGTTTATGGGACAGACAGAGCTATGGCTACACCTTC.

The chain is built from TRBV9 and TRBJ2-3, with D maybe TRBD2 (6 bases). Germline CDR1 is SGDLS and CDR2 is YYNGEE. V was clipped by 3 bases and J by 4 bases, with 18 bases between them. The CDR3 contains 16 residues. The CDR3 spells CASSAGEEGMADTQYF. The DNA for the CDR3 is TGTGCCAGCAGCGCGGGTGAGGAGGGGATGGCAGATACGCAGTATTTT. Variable domain in full (rest from reference TRBV9 and TRBJ2-3): DSGVTQTPKHLITATGQRVTLRCSPRSGDLSVYWYQQSLDQGLQFLIQYYNGEERAKGNILERFSAQQFPDLHSELNLSSLELGDSALYFCASSAGEEGMADTQYFGPGTRLTVL.

The rearrangement joins TRBV7-7 to TRBJ2-1; 10 bases line up with TRBD2. V shed 5 bases and J 7 bases; nucleotides not matched to a gene: 5. CDR3 length equals 14 residues. In germline, CDR1 is SSHAT, CDR2 FNYEAQ (reference sequence). In DNA form, the CDR3 reads TGTGCCAGCAGCGCAGGACTAGCGGCAAATGAGCAGTTCTTC. As protein: CASSAGLAANEQFF.

V and J are TRBV5-1 and TRBJ1-6; D possibly corresponds to TRBD1 (5 bases). The V and J ends lost 3 bases and 8 bases respectively, with 12 bases between them. This CDR3 contains 14 residues. CDR1 and CDR2 from the germline V gene are SGHRS and YFSETQ. CDR3 in amino acids: CASSSQGRDSPLHF. Written as DNA, the CDR3 is TGCGCCAGCAGCTCGCAGGGCAGGGATTCACCCCTCCACTTT.

This chain uses TRBV6-6 with TRBJ2-7; TRBD2 aligns across 10 bases. The CDR3 is 15 residues long. The germline V gene has CDR1 MNHNY and CDR2 SVGAGI (reference sequence). V was clipped by 2 bases and J by 4 bases; unmatched bases: 5. The DNA for the CDR3 is TGTGCCAGCAGTTACGAAGCGGGAGGGCCGTACGAGCAGTACTTC. Its protein is CASSYEAGGPYEQYF.

In nucleotides, the CDR3 is TGTGCCAGCAGCCCGGACAGGGGGCGGTTTGAGCAGTTCTTC. Its protein product is CASSPDRGRFEQFF. The rearrangement joins TRBV7-8 to TRBJ2-1; TRBD1 matches at 11 bases. Losses at the gene ends were 5 bases for V and 9 bases for J; bases not matched to a gene: 6. The CDR3 length is 14 residues. Germline CDR1 reads SGHVS; CDR2 reads FQNEAQ.

This sequence joins TRBV5-5 and TRBJ2-1; weak D call: TRBD2 (5 bases). This CDR3 is 13 amino acids long. CDR1 is SGHKS, CDR2 YYEKEE, per germline (reference sequence). V gave up 5 bases and J gave up 0 bases, with 6 bases separating them. The CDR3 DNA sequence: TGTGCCAGCAGAGGGAGCTCCTACAATGAGCAGTTCTTC. Translation: CASRGSSYNEQFF. The full variable domain, completed using reference TRBV5-5 and TRBJ2-1, is DAGVTQSPTHLIKTRGQQVTLRCSPISGHKSVSWYQQVLGQGPQFIFQYYEKEERGRGNFPDRFSARQFPNYSSELNVNALLLGDSALYLCASRGSSYNEQFFGPGTRLTVL.

The rearrangement uses TRBV28 and TRBJ1-1, with TRBD1 identical over 9 bases. The CDR3 totals 17 residues. The germline V gene encodes CDR1 MDHEN and CDR2 SYDVKM. The junction had 18 bases not matched to a gene; V was cut back by 2 bases and J by 11 bases. The DNA of the CDR3 is TGTGCCAGCAGTTTAAGGGGACAGGGTAGGTTGTCCCGTGCGGCTTTCTTT. Translation gives CASSLRGQGRLSRAAFF.

CDR3 region: CASSISTGYNEQFF. CDR3 bases: TGTGCCAGTAGTATATCTACCGGGTACAATGAGCAGTTCTTC. The V gene is TRBV19, the J gene TRBJ2-1; the D is unclear. V gave up 2 bases and J gave up 4 bases, with 9 bases separating them. The CDR3 is made up of 14 amino acids. The germline V gene has CDR1 LNHDA and CDR2 SQIVND (reference sequence).

The rearrangement joins TRBV7-6 to TRBJ1-4, with a weak D call TRBD1 (5 bases). Deletions cut 1 base from V and 3 bases from J, with 9 bases between. This CDR3 has 15 amino acids. The germline gives CDR1 SGHVS, CDR2 FNYEAQ. The CDR3 loop reads CASSLVGASNEKLFF. As DNA, the CDR3 is TGTGCCAGCAGCTTAGTAGGGGCGTCTAATGAAAAACTGTTTTTT.

The gene calls are TRBV9 and TRBJ2-7; D remains unclear. This CDR3 is 15 amino acids long. Germline V gene data show CDR1 as SGDLS and CDR2 as YYNGEE. V shed 4 bases and J shed 2 bases, with 16 bases lying between them. The CDR3 protein is CASSPHEQTAYEQYF. CDR3 bases: TGTGCCAGCAGCCCCCACGAACAGACGGCCTACGAGCAGTACTTC.

The rearrangement links TRBV5-6 to TRBJ1-5; D uncertain. The ends were cut back, 0 bases at V and 8 bases at J, with 12 bases in the middle. The CDR3 has 14 residues. Germline V gene sequence: CDR1 SGHDT, CDR2 YYEEEE. The CDR3 reads CASSLGGSPKPQHF. The CDR3 DNA reads TGTGCCAGCAGCTTGGGCGGCTCGCCAAAGCCCCAGCATTTT.

The genes are TRBV5-1 and TRBJ1-6, with D possibly matching TRBD1 (6 bases). CDR1 is SGHRS, CDR2 YFSETQ, per germline. The CDR3 contains 15 residues. The V end lost 4 bases, the J end lost 7 bases, and 15 bases lay between the germline ends. The CDR3: CASSEGGGWNSPLHF. In nucleotides, the CDR3 is TGCGCCAGCAGCGAAGGGGGGGGCTGGAATTCACCCCTCCACTTT. The full variable domain, completed using reference TRBV5-1 and TRBJ1-6, is KAGVTQTPRYLIKTRGQQVTLSCSPISGHRSVSWYQQTPGQGLQFLFEYFSETQRNKGNFPGRFSGRQFSNSRSEMNVSTLELGDSALYLCASSEGGGWNSPLHFGNGTRLTVT.

The chain recombines TRBV7-3 with TRBJ1-1; D is perhaps TRBD1 (5 bases). Germline V gene sequence: CDR1 SGHTA, CDR2 FQGTGA. The V end lost 5 bases, the J end lost 1 base, and 8 bases lay between the germline ends. This CDR3 has 13 residues. In DNA form, the CDR3 reads TGTGCCAGCAGCCCCACAGGGAACACTGAAGCTTTCTTT. This codes for CASSPTGNTEAFF.

The chain has TRBV5-1 and TRBJ1-5; 10 positions agree with TRBD1. CDR3 length: 15 residues. Germline-derived CDR1 and CDR2 are SGHRS and YFSETQ. With V trimmed by 4 bases and J by 11 bases, 12 bases remained unmatched. CDR3 protein: CASSPGTGALRSQHF. The CDR3 DNA sequence: TGCGCCAGCAGCCCCGGGACAGGGGCCCTGAGGTCCCAGCATTTT.

This clone was seen only a few times. The chain carries TRBV10-3 and TRBJ2-2; D ambiguous. CDR1 ENHRY and CDR2 SYGVKD come from the germline V gene. CDR3 length: 14 amino acids. Between the trimmed V and J ends, which lost 0 bases and 2 bases, there was a span of 4 bases. The CDR3 nucleotides are TGTGCCATCAGTGAGTCGAGCAACACCGGGGAGCTGTTTTTT. This sequence encodes CAISESSNTGELFF.

V is TRBV7-6 and J is TRBJ2-2; TRBD2 matches at 9 bases. Germline values: CDR1 SGHVS, CDR2 FNYEAQ. The CDR3 covers 17 residues. Losses at the gene ends were 2 bases for V and 0 bases for J; bases not matched to a gene: 4. The DNA of the CDR3 is TGTGCCAGCAGCTTACCCAAGCGGGAGGCGAACACCGGGGAGCTGTTTTTT. Its protein is CASSLPKREANTGELFF.

This chain uses TRBV18 with TRBJ2-7; a possible D gene is TRBD1 (5 bases). Germline V gene lookup returns CDR1 KGHSH and CDR2 LQKENI. V was shortened by 0 bases and J by 5 bases, with 8 bases between the two germline ends. The CDR3 is 13 amino acids. DNA for the CDR3: TGTGCCAGCTCACCACCGGGGCTCAACGAGCAGTACTTC. As protein: CASSPPGLNEQYF.